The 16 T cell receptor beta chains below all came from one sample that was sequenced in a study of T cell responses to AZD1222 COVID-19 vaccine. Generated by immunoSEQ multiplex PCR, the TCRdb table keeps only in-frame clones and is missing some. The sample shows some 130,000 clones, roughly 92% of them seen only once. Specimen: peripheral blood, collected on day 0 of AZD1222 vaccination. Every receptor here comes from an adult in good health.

The CDR3 DNA reads TGTGCCAGCAGCTCCGCCGGGACTAGCGGGAATGAGCAGTTCTTC. It codes for CASSSAGTSGNEQFF. The chain employs TRBV7-3 and TRBJ2-1; TRBD2 aligns across 12 bases. The CDR3 is 15 residues long. Per germline, CDR1 SGHTA and CDR2 FQGTGA. V gave up 4 bases and J gave up 7 bases; unmatched junction bases: 5.

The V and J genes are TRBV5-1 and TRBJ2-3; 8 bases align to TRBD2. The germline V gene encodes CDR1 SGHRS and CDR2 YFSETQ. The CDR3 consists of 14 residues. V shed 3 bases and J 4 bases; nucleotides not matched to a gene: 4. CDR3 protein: CASSSGGGPDTQYF. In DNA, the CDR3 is TGCGCCAGCAGCTCGGGCGGGGGGCCAGATACGCAGTATTTT.

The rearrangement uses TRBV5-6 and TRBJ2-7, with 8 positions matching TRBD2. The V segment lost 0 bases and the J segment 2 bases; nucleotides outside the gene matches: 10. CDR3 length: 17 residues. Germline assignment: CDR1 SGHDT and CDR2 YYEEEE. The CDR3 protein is CASSLAWGTRGTYEQYF. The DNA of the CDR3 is TGTGCCAGCAGCTTGGCCTGGGGGACTAGGGGTACCTACGAGCAGTACTTC. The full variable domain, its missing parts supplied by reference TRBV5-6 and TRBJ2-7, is DAGVTQSPTHLIKTRGQQVTLRCSPKSGHDTVSWYQQALGQGPQFIFQYYEEEERQRGNFPDRFSGHQFPNYSSELNVNALLLGDSALYLCASSLAWGTRGTYEQYFGPGTRLTVT.

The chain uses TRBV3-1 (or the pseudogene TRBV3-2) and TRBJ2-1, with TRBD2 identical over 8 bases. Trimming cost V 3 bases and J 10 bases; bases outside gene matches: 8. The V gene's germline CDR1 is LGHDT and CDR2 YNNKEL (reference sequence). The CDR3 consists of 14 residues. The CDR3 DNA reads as TGTGCCAGCAGCCAGACGGGGGGGCAATGGGAGCAGTTCTTC. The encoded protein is CASSQTGGQWEQFF.

The CDR3 loop reads CASSAGKTEAFF. DNA for the CDR3: TGTGCCAGCAGCGCGGGAAAGACTGAAGCTTTCTTT. V is TRBV2 and J is TRBJ1-1; D remains ambiguous. The CDR3 spans 12 residues. Trimming left V 6 bases short and J 5 bases short, with 10 bases between. CDR1 is SNHLY and CDR2 is FYNNEI in the germline V gene.

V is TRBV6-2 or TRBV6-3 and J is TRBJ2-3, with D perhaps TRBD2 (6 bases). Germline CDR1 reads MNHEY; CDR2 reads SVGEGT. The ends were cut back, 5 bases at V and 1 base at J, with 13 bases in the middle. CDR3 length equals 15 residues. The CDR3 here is CASSTARGGTDTQYF. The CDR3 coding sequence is TGTGCCAGCAGTACCGCTCGCGGGGGCACAGATACGCAGTATTTT.

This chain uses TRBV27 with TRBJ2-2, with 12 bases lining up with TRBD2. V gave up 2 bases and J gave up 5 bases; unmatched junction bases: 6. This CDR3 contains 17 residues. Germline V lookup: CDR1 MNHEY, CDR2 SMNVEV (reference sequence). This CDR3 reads CASSLPSGRGGTGELFF. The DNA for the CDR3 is TGTGCCAGCAGTTTACCTAGCGGGAGGGGCGGGACCGGGGAGCTGTTTTTT.

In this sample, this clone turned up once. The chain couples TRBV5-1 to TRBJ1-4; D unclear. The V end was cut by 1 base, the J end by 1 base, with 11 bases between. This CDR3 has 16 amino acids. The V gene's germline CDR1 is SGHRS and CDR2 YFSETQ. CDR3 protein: CASSLSLDLTNEKLFF. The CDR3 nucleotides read TGCGCCAGCAGCTTGTCCCTCGATCTAACTAATGAAAAACTGTTTTTT.

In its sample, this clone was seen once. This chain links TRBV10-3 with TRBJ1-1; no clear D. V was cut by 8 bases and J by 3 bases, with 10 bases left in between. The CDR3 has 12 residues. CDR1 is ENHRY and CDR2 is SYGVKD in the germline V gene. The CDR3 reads CAIQGRDTEAFF. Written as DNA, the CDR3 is TGTGCCATCCAAGGGAGGGACACTGAAGCTTTCTTT.

For the CDR3, the DNA is TGCGCCAGCAGGGGTACCCCAATCTCCTACGAGCAGTACTTC. Translated, it gives CASRGTPISYEQYF. The chain uses TRBV5-1 and TRBJ2-7; D is unresolved. The CDR3 sequence is 14 residues long. The V gene lost 5 bases and the J gene lost 0 bases, with 12 bases spanning the gap. Germline assignment: CDR1 SGHRS and CDR2 YFSETQ.

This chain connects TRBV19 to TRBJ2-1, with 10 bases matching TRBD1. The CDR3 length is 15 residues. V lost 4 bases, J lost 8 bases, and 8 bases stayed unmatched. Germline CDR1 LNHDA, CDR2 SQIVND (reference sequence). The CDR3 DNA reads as TGTGCCAGTAGTAGACAGGGGGCTGCCTTATATGAGCAGTTCTTC. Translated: CASSRQGAALYEQFF.

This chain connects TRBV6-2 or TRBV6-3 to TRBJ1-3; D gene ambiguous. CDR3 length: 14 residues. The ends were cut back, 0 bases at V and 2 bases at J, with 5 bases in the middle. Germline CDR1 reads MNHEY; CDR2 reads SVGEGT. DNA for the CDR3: TGTGCCAGCAGTTACTCTGCAGCTGGAAACACCATATATTTT. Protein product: CASSYSAAGNTIYF.

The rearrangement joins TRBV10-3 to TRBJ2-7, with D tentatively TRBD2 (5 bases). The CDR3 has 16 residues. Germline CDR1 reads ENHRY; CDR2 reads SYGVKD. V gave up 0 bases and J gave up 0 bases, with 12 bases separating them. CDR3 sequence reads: CAISESREQISYEQYF. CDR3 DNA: TGTGCCATCAGTGAGTCGAGGGAACAAATCTCCTACGAGCAGTACTTC.

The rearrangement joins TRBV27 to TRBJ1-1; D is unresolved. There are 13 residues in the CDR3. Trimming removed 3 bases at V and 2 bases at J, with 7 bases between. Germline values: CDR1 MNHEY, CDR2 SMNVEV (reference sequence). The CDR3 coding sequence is TGTGCCAGCAGTTTGAACAGTAACACTGAAGCTTTCTTT. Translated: CASSLNSNTEAFF.

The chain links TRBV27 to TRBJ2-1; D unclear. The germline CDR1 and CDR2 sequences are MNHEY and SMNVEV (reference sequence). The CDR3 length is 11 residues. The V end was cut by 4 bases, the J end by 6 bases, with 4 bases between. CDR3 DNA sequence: TGTGCCAGCAGTTGGGGCAATGAGCAGTTCTTC. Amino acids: CASSWGNEQFF.

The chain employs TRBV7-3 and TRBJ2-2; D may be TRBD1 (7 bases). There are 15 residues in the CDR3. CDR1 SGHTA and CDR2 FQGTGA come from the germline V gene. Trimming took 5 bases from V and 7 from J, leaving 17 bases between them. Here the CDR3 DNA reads TGTGCCAGCAGCGCTACAGGGGCGGAGGGCGGGGAGCTGTTTTTT. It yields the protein CASSATGAEGGELFF.